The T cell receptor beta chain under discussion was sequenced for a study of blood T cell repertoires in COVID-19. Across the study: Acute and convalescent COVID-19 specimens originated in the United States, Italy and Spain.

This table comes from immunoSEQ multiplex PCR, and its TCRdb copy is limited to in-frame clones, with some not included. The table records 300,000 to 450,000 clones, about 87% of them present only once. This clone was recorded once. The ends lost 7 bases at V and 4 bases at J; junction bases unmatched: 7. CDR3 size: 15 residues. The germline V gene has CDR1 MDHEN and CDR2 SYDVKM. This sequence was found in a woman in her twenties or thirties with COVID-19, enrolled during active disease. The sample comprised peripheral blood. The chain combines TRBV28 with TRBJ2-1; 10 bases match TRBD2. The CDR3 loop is CASTLLAGSYNEQFF. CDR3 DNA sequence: TGTGCCAGCACTCTACTAGCGGGAAGTTACAATGAGCAGTTCTTC.